The clone carrying this T cell receptor (beta chain) was counted at least ten times. This record comes from a study of tumor-infiltrating lymphocytes in oesophageal squamous cell carcinoma. TCRdb processed the PCR reads anew with MiXCR; each CDR3 protein has one entry. Found here are approximately 20,000 distinct CDR3 sequences, roughly two fifths of them singletons; the top ten hold roughly 21%. The length of the CDR3 is 14 residues. CDR1 is MNHNS, CDR2 SASEGT, per germline. This chain joins TRBV6-1 and TRBJ2-7, with TRBD2 as a possible D gene (5 bases). The J call may be faulty, since TRBJ2-1 better matches the DNA end. The sequencing sample was made of esophageal tumor tissue. The receptor comes from a male donor with esophageal squamous cell carcinoma. CDR3 in amino acids: CASRPGLSYNEQFF. The CDR3 bases are TGTGCCAGCAGACCTGGACTGAGCTACAATGAGCAGTTCTTC.